This note documents a single TCR beta chain sequence. As yet, its antigen is unknown. Purity above 95% was achieved in all sorted populations. The CDR3 consists of 13 residues. Losses at the gene ends were 5 bases for V and 9 bases for J; bases not matched to a gene: 6. Germline loops: CDR1 SGHAT, CDR2 FQNNGV. This record belongs to a study of beta chain features in type 1 diabetes. The study's findings and limits: Shortening that was moderate but significant affected the TCRB CDR3s of Type 1 diabetes patients in all four CD4+ subsets. Cells with high TCR expression could be over-represented when cDNA is sequenced.

The investigators reverse transcribed all of the isolated RNA, so they sequenced expressed TCRB transcripts. Only in-frame clones appear in the TCRdb table, and some are missing; sequencing was by immunoSEQ multiplex PCR. The data hold around 690,000 clones, with 9.5% to 15% observed a single time. The chain employs TRBV11-2 and TRBJ2-1; 8 bases line up with TRBD1. The receptor comes from a man under 40 with type 1 diabetes. Sequencing used naive CD4+ T cells from blood. CDR3: CASSVPGGSEQFF. The CDR3 bases are TGTGCCAGCAGCGTCCCAGGGGGCAGTGAGCAGTTCTTC.